The 17 T cell receptor beta chains listed next were all sequenced from one sample in a study of cytomegalovirus exposure and HLA in healthy donors. PCR amplification relied on 60 Vbeta primers (plus 13 Jbeta primers). Produced via immunoSEQ multiplex PCR; TCRdb's table is partial and in-frame only. In the table there are under 200,000 clones, over 75% of which are singletons. Sequences were obtained from PBMCs. The receptors shown here come from a woman aged 25 to 39 in good health and CMV-seronegative.

The chain combines TRBV6-1 with TRBJ2-5; 7 positions agree with TRBD2. CDR3 size: 13 residues. The trim removed 8 bases at V and 9 bases at J, leaving 12 bases unmatched. The germline V gene encodes CDR1 MNHNS and CDR2 SASEGT. The CDR3 DNA is TGTGCCAGCTCAACGGGGGGTCTTCAGGCCCAGTACTTC. Protein product: CASSTGGLQAQYF.

V gene TRBV9 combines with J gene TRBJ1-1, with D maybe TRBD1 (5 bases). Germline V gene sequence: CDR1 SGDLS, CDR2 YYNGEE. V was cut by 0 bases and J by 1 base, with 7 bases left in between. There are 14 residues in the CDR3. DNA for the CDR3: TGTGCCAGCAGCGTAGTAAGGGGGAACACTGAAGCTTTCTTT. Amino acids: CASSVVRGNTEAFF.

The V call is TRBV13, the J call TRBJ2-3; 8 nucleotides agree with TRBD2. V lost 5 bases and J lost 2; bases outside the gene matches: 3. CDR1 is PRHDT and CDR2 is FYEKMQ in the germline V gene (reference sequence). The CDR3 sequence is 14 residues long. The CDR3 loop is CASSGLAFTDTQYF. For the CDR3, the DNA is TGTGCCAGCAGCGGACTAGCCTTCACAGATACGCAGTATTTT.

This sequence joins TRBV7-2 and TRBJ2-7; 10 bases are shared with TRBD1. V dropped 5 bases and J dropped 4; count of bases not matched to a gene: 5. From germline, CDR1 is SGHTA and CDR2 FQGNSA. The CDR3 runs 14 residues. The CDR3 nucleotides are TGTGCCAGCAGCCCCGGGACAGGGGTATACGAGCAGTACTTC. Its protein is CASSPGTGVYEQYF.

J is TRBJ2-2 and V is TRBV12-5, with 7 bases identical to TRBD1. The J segment lost 4 bases and the V segment lost 6 bases, leaving 5 bases of the junction unmatched. The CDR3 totals 14 residues. Germline V gives CDR1 LGHNT, CDR2 FRNRAP. The CDR3 loop reads CASGTGSSTGELFF. Written as DNA, the CDR3 is TGTGCTAGTGGGACAGGGTCGAGCACCGGGGAGCTGTTTTTT. The variable domain in full, with the rest retrieved from reference TRBV12-5 and TRBJ2-2, is DARVTQTPRHKVTEMGQEVTMRCQPILGHNTVFWYRQTMMQGLELLAYFRNRAPLDDSGMPKDRFSAEMPDATLATLKIQPSEPRDSAVYFCASGTGSSTGELFFGEGSRLTVL.

The J gene is TRBJ1-5, the V gene TRBV10-3; TRBD1 aligns across 7 bases. Trimming cost V 0 bases and J 0 bases; bases outside gene matches: 5. The CDR3 is made up of 17 amino acids. The germline CDR1 and CDR2 sequences are ENHRY and SYGVKD. The CDR3 loop is CAISESGGQYSNQPQHF. CDR3 nucleotides: TGTGCCATCAGTGAGTCCGGGGGACAGTATAGCAATCAGCCCCAGCATTTT.

The chain links TRBV7-2 to TRBJ1-6, with 7 bases fitting TRBD1. Germline CDR1 and CDR2: SGHTA and FQGNSA. The CDR3 covers 16 residues. The V gene end was trimmed by 0 bases and the J gene end by 10 bases; junction bases not matched to a gene: 9. The CDR3 DNA follows: TGTGCCAGCAGCTTAGCCCCGGACAGGTCTCAATCACCCCTCCACTTT. It specifies CASSLAPDRSQSPLHF.

This chain joins TRBV7-2 and TRBJ2-5, with unresolved D. The J call is doubtful: the DNA matches TRBJ2-7 better. The CDR3 consists of 11 residues. Germline values: CDR1 SGHTA, CDR2 FQGNSA. The CDR3 DNA sequence: TGTGCCAGCAGCCCCTCCTACGAGCAGTACTTC. This translates into CASSPSYEQYF.

The sample holds a few counts of this clone. The rearrangement links TRBV27 to TRBJ2-3, with a tentative D call TRBD2 (6 bases). Germline V gene data show CDR1 as MNHEY and CDR2 as SMNVEV (reference sequence). The CDR3 has 16 residues. The germline V and J ends were trimmed by 0 bases and 0 bases, with 10 bases remaining between them. The CDR3 region is CASSLSRRVSTDTQYF. The CDR3 DNA reads as TGTGCCAGCAGTTTATCGCGGAGGGTGAGCACAGATACGCAGTATTTT.

The chain couples TRBV10-2 to TRBJ1-1; D uncertain. Looked up from germline, CDR1 is WSHSY and CDR2 is SAAADI. The V gene lost 1 base and the J gene lost 0 bases, with 6 bases spanning the gap. CDR3 length equals 14 residues. The DNA for the CDR3 is TGCGCCAGCAGTGAGTGGGCAGTGAACACTGAAGCTTTCTTT. This gives the protein CASSEWAVNTEAFF.

This clone showed up just a few times. The chain couples TRBV11-2 to TRBJ2-5; D is possibly TRBD1 (6 bases). Germline V CDR1 and CDR2: SGHAT, FQNNGV. This CDR3 spans 15 amino acids. Deletions cut 1 base from V and 3 bases from J, with 12 bases between. The chain's CDR3 is CASSLGGNREETQYF. In nucleotides, the CDR3 is TGTGCCAGCAGCTTAGGGGGGAACAGGGAAGAGACCCAGTACTTC.

This clone was recorded only once. The sample holds other DNA sequences that translate to the same CDR3. The J gene is TRBJ2-7, the V gene TRBV5-1; maybe TRBD1 (6 bases). V was shortened by 0 bases and J by 4 bases, with 11 bases between the two germline ends. The CDR3 length is 14 residues. Germline-derived CDR1 and CDR2 are SGHRS and YFSETQ. CDR3 sequence: CASSLVGGRYEQYF. The CDR3, as DNA: TGCGCCAGCAGCTTGGTAGGGGGTCGATACGAGCAGTACTTC.

This rearrangement joins TRBV5-4 to TRBJ1-1, with a tentative D call TRBD1 (5 bases). V was trimmed by 3 bases and J by 4 bases, leaving 16 bases between them. CDR1 and CDR2 (germline): SGHNT, YYREEE (reference sequence). The CDR3 is 15 amino acids. The CDR3 is CASSWAGPQGTEAFF. CDR3 sequence (DNA): TGTGCCAGCAGCTGGGCCGGGCCCCAGGGCACTGAAGCTTTCTTT.

The chain recombines TRBV29-1 with TRBJ2-1, with TRBD1 matching 7 bases. Per germline, CDR1 SQVTM and CDR2 ANQGSEA. After removal of 4 bases from V and 2 bases from J, the junction contained 5 bases not matched to a gene. The CDR3 spans 14 residues. The CDR3 DNA follows: TGCAGCGTTGCTGTGACAGGGCCCTACAATGAGCAGTTCTTC. Translation gives CSVAVTGPYNEQFF.

The V call is TRBV7-9, the J call TRBJ1-2, with 9 positions matching TRBD1. V lost 6 bases to trimming and J lost 3 bases; unmatched junction nucleotides: 5. From germline, CDR1 is SEHNR and CDR2 FQNEAQ (reference sequence). The CDR3 consists of 14 residues. This CDR3 is CASRVQGADYGYTF. The CDR3, as DNA: TGTGCCAGCAGAGTACAGGGGGCTGACTATGGCTACACCTTC. The entire variable domain, with the rest obtained from reference TRBV7-9 and TRBJ1-2, is as follows: DTGVSQNPRHKITKRGQNVTFRCDPISEHNRLYWYRQTLGQGPEFLTYFQNEAQLEKSRLLSDRFSAERPKGSFSTLEIQRTEQGDSAMYLCASRVQGADYGYTFGSGTRLTVV.

The V and J genes are TRBV30 and TRBJ1-2; 8 bases line up with TRBD1. Germline V gene sequence: CDR1 GTSNPN, CDR2 SVGIG (reference sequence). The V and J ends lost 3 bases and 4 bases, in that order; junction bases with no gene match: 7. There are 14 residues in the CDR3. The CDR3 DNA is TGTGCCTGGAGGGGTCAGGGGGCGACCTATGGCTACACCTTC. Translating gives CAWRGQGATYGYTF.

This clone was found once. This rearrangement joins TRBV19 to TRBJ1-1, with 11 bases fitting TRBD1. Germline trimming cut 8 bases from V and 6 bases from J; bases unmatched to any gene: 5. CDR3 length: 13 amino acids. The germline gives CDR1 LNHDA, CDR2 SQIVND (reference sequence). CDR3: CASGDRGFSEAFF. CDR3 DNA sequence: TGTGCCAGTGGGGACAGGGGGTTCTCTGAAGCTTTCTTT.